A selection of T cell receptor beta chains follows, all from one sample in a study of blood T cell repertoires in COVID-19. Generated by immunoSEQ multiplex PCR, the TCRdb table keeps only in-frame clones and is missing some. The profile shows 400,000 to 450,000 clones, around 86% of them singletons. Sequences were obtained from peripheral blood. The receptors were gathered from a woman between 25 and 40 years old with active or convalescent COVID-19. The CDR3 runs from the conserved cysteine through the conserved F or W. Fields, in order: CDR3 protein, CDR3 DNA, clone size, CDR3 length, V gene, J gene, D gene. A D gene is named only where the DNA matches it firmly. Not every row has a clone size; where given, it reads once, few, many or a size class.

CDR3aa: CSALQAYEQYF
CDR3nt: TGCAGCGCCCTACAGGCCTACGAGCAGTACTTC
abundance: .
len: 11
v_gene: TRBV29-1
j_gene: TRBJ2-7
d_gene: .

CDR3aa: CASSFRDRGTGQFF
CDR3nt: TGCGCCAGCAGCTTCCGGGACAGGGGGACGGGGCAGTTCTTC
abundance: .
len: 14
v_gene: TRBV5-1
j_gene: TRBJ2-1
d_gene: TRBD1

CDR3aa: CASKRGRDEKLFF
CDR3nt: TGTGCCAGCAAGAGGGGGCGCGATGAAAAACTGTTTTTT
abundance: .
len: 13
v_gene: TRBV2
j_gene: TRBJ1-4
d_gene: TRBD1

CDR3aa: CASSLAPGDGEKLFF
CDR3nt: TGTGCCAGCAGCTTAGCCCCAGGGGATGGTGAAAAACTGTTTTTT
abundance: .
len: 15
v_gene: TRBV11-2
j_gene: TRBJ1-4
d_gene: .

CDR3aa: CASSVRGQGVQPQHF
CDR3nt: TGTGCCAGCAGCGTACGTGGACAGGGCGTTCAGCCCCAGCATTTT
abundance: .
len: 15
v_gene: TRBV2
j_gene: TRBJ1-5
d_gene: TRBD1

CDR3aa: CASSGQGANEQYF
CDR3nt: TGTGCCAGCAGCGGACAGGGGGCTAACGAGCAGTACTTC
abundance: once
len: 13
v_gene: TRBV7-2
j_gene: TRBJ2-7
d_gene: TRBD1

CDR3aa: CASSIVVTSGFYNEQFF
CDR3nt: TGTGCCAGTAGTATAGTGGTGACTAGCGGGTTTTACAATGAGCAGTTCTTC
abundance: .
len: 17
v_gene: TRBV19
j_gene: TRBJ2-1
d_gene: TRBD2

CDR3aa: CASSLDGSSYNEQFF
CDR3nt: TGTGCCAGCAGCCTGGACGGGAGCTCCTACAATGAGCAGTTCTTC
abundance: .
len: 15
v_gene: TRBV6-6
j_gene: TRBJ2-1
d_gene: .

CDR3aa: CASSLVTGVSGYTF
CDR3nt: TGCGCCAGCAGCTTGGTAACAGGAGTGAGCGGCTACACCTTC
abundance: once
len: 14
v_gene: TRBV5-1
j_gene: TRBJ1-2
d_gene: .

CDR3aa: CASSVDSYGYTF
CDR3nt: TGTGCCAGCAGTGTTGACAGCTATGGCTACACCTTC
abundance: .
len: 12
v_gene: TRBV2
j_gene: TRBJ1-2
d_gene: .

CDR3aa: CATRGQDYNEQFF
CDR3nt: TGCGCCACCCGGGGACAGGACTACAATGAGCAGTTCTTC
abundance: .
len: 13
v_gene: TRBV10-2
j_gene: TRBJ2-1
d_gene: TRBD1